The rows below give T cell receptor beta chains drawn from one sample of a study of cytomegalovirus exposure and HLA in healthy donors. Some clones are missing from TCRdb's copy, which holds only in-frame ones; the method was immunoSEQ multiplex PCR. The profile shows over 80,000 clones, 73% of them singletons. Sequencing was done on a sample of PBMCs. All receptors come from a man aged 35-49 years in good health and CMV-seronegative. CDR3s include the opening cysteine and the closing phenylalanine or tryptophan. The D gene is left open where the match is weak. The listing skips clone size in some rows; elsewhere it reads once, few, many or a size class.

.,TRBJ2-7,TRBV5-1,.,CASNLIGAEQYF,TGCGCCAGCAACCTAATAGGGGCCGAGCAGTACTTC
.,TRBJ1-5,TRBV6-5,TRBD1,CASSRGTGVNQPQHF,TGTGCCAGCAGTAGGGGGACAGGGGTCAATCAGCCCCAGCATTTT
.,TRBJ2-2,TRBV5-4,.,CASSLQAIPRELFF,TGTGCCAGCAGCTTGCAGGCCATTCCCAGGGAGCTGTTTTTT
few,TRBJ1-2,TRBV10-3,.,CAISEEVQGRYGYTF,TGTGCCATCAGTGAGGAAGTGCAGGGAAGGTATGGCTACACCTTC
.,TRBJ2-3,TRBV5-1,TRBD2,CASSLDSGLATDTQYF,TGCGCCAGCAGCTTGGATTCGGGACTAGCCACAGATACGCAGTATTTT
once,TRBJ1-4,TRBV6-5,.,CASRGGISTNEKLFF,TGTGCCAGCAGAGGCGGGATCTCAACTAATGAAAAACTGTTTTTT
few,TRBJ2-7,TRBV4-3,TRBD2,CASSKLAGGTYEQYF,TGCGCCAGCAGCAAACTAGCGGGGGGGACCTACGAGCAGTACTTC
.,TRBJ2-5,TRBV7-9,TRBD2,CASSLILAAQETQYF,TGTGCCAGCAGCTTAATACTAGCGGCCCAAGAGACCCAGTACTTC
few,TRBJ2-3,TRBV6-5,TRBD1,CASSYRTGMEYF,TGTGCCAGCAGTTACCGGACAGGGATGGAGTATTTT
.,TRBJ2-3,TRBV4-3,.,CASSPSGADTQYF,TGCGCCAGCAGCCCCAGCGGAGCGGATACGCAGTATTTT
.,TRBJ2-5,TRBV5-5,TRBD2,CASTLETGGGASETQYF,TGTGCCAGCACCCTAGAAACGGGCGGGGGGGCCTCAGAGACCCAGTACTTC
once,TRBJ2-5,TRBV9,TRBD2,CASSVGSSGYQETQYF,TGTGCCAGCAGCGTAGGGTCTAGCGGCTACCAAGAGACCCAGTACTTC
.,TRBJ1-3,TRBV15,.,CATSRDGQGNTIYF,TGTGCCACCAGCAGAGATGGGCAGGGGAACACCATATATTTT
.,TRBJ2-1,TRBV5-1,.,CASSRDLNEQFF,TGCGCCAGCAGCCGGGATCTCAATGAGCAGTTCTTC
few,TRBJ2-7,TRBV5-5,.,CASSSLGIVYEQYF,TGTGCCAGCAGCTCGCTCGGGATCGTCTACGAGCAGTACTTC
.,TRBJ1-5,TRBV30,.,CAWDLRGRPQHF,TGTGCCTGGGATTTGCGGGGGAGGCCCCAGCATTTT
.,TRBJ2-7,TRBV15,.,CATSRGQTPYEQYF,TGTGCCACCAGCAGAGGACAGACTCCCTACGAGCAGTACTTC
.,TRBJ1-2,TRBV6-5,TRBD1,CASSYRGRQVSGYTF,TGTGCCAGCAGTTACAGGGGGCGCCAGGTTAGTGGCTACACCTTC
once,TRBJ1-6,TRBV30,.,CAWSGSFGDSPLHF,TGTGCCTGGAGTGGTTCTTTCGGGGATTCACCCCTCCACTTT
few,TRBJ1-1,TRBV5-1,TRBD1,CASSLGTGMNTEAFF,TGCGCCAGCAGCTTGGGGACAGGGATGAACACTGAAGCTTTCTTT
few,TRBJ2-2,TRBV27,.,CASSPTPRGMDTGELFF,TGTGCCAGCAGTCCGACCCCCCGGGGGATGGACACCGGGGAGCTGTTTTTT
.,TRBJ2-4,TRBV6-1,TRBD1,CASSIQGQGYNIQYF,TGTGCCAGCAGCATTCAGGGACAGGGATATAACATTCAGTACTTC
once,TRBJ2-3,TRBV7-2,.,CASSLMRVTDTQYF,TGTGCCAGCAGCTTAATGAGGGTTACAGATACGCAGTATTTT
.,TRBJ1-1,TRBV5-4,TRBD1,CASTQGQGVNTEAFF,TGTGCCAGCACCCAGGGACAGGGGGTGAACACTGAAGCTTTCTTT
.,TRBJ2-7,TRBV11-3,TRBD1,CASSFGTEGYEQYF,TGTGCCAGCAGCTTCGGGACAGAGGGCTACGAGCAGTACTTC
.,TRBJ2-7,TRBV29-1,TRBD2,CSVAGGRKYEQYF,TGCAGCGTTGCGGGGGGGAGAAAGTACGAGCAGTACTTC
.,TRBJ1-2,TRBV2,.,CASSRDPDPANYGYTF,TGTGCCAGCAGCAGGGATCCGGACCCAGCTAACTATGGCTACACCTTC
.,TRBJ2-1,TRBV5-1,.,CASSLAGYNDQFF,TGCGCCAGCAGCTTGGCGGGTTACAATGACCAGTTCTTC
few,TRBJ2-5,TRBV28,.,CASSRRPGAHVRWETQYF,TGTGCCAGCAGTAGACGTCCGGGAGCCCATGTCCGGTGGGAGACCCAGTACTTC
.,TRBJ2-6,TRBV7-6,.,CASSPRTANSGANVLTF,TGTGCCAGCAGCCCAAGGACAGCCAACTCTGGGGCCAACGTCCTGACTTTC
.,TRBJ2-7,TRBV13,.,CASSLTRGPPYEQYF,TGTGCCAGCAGCTTAACGCGGGGGCCCCCCTACGAGCAGTACTTC
few,TRBJ2-7,TRBV7-2,.,CASSYSGGGASEQYF,TGTGCCAGCAGCTACTCCGGTGGGGGGGCAAGCGAGCAGTACTTC
.,TRBJ1-1,TRBV6-5,.,CASSFFRGANTEAFF,TGTGCCAGCAGCTTCTTTCGAGGCGCGAACACTGAAGCTTTCTTT
.,TRBJ1-4,TRBV7-2,.,CASSLGRHEKLFF,TGTGCCAGCAGCTTAGGGAGACATGAAAAACTGTTTTTT
.,TRBJ2-1,TRBV5-1,.,CASSLGGGVEQFF,TGCGCCAGCAGCTTGGGCGGGGGCGTTGAGCAGTTCTTC
.,TRBJ2-7,TRBV4-2,.,CASSQPGDGPSSYEQYF,TGTGCCAGCAGCCAACCAGGCGATGGTCCGAGCTCCTACGAGCAGTACTTC
once,TRBJ1-4,TRBV9,TRBD1,CASSPRTGGVEKLFF,TGTGCCAGCAGCCCACGGACAGGGGGCGTTGAAAAACTGTTTTTT